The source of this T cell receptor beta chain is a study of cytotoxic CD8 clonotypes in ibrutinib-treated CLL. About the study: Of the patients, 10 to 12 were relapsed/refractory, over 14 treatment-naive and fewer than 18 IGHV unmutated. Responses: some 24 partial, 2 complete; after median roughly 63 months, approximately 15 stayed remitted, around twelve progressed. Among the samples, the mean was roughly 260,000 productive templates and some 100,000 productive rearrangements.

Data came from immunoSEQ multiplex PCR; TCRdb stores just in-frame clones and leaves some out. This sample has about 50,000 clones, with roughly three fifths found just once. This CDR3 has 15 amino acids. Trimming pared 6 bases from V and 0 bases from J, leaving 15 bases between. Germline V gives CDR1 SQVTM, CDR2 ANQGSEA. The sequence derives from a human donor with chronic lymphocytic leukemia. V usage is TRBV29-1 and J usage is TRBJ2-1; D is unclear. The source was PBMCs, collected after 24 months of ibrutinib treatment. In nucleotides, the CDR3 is TGCAGCGTCGCCCGGGTCTCTAGCTCCTACAATGAGCAGTTCTTC. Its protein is CSVARVSSSYNEQFF.